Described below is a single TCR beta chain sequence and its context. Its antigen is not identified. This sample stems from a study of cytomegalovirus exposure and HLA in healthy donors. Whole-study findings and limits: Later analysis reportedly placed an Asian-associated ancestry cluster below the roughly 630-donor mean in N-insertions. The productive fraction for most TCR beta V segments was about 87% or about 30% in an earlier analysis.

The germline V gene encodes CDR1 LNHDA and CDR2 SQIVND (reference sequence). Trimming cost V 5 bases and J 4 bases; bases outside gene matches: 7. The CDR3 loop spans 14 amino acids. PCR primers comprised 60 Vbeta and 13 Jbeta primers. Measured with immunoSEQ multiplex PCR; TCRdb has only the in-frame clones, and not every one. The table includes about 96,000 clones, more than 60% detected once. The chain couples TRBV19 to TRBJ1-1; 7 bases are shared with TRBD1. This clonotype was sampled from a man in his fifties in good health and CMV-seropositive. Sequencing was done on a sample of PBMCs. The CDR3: CASSLAPGGTEAFF. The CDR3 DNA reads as TGTGCCAGTAGTCTAGCGCCAGGGGGCACTGAAGCTTTCTTT.